One and the same sample provided the 10 T cell receptor beta chains below, sequenced in a study of blood T cells in healthy people across ages (dated by TCRdb to the mid-2010s). Library prep was done by 5' RACE. Sequenced on an Illumina HiSeq 2500. A second PCR of 7 to 11 cycles was performed with a sample-barcoded 5' primer and a J-beta primer mix. Clones were called with MiXCR by TCRdb after fastp trimmed the public reads at Q25, and only in-frame beta chains were retained. Every entry covers one CDR3 protein and lists the most common genes and DNA from its rows. The sample has 600,000 to 650,000 distinct CDR3 sequences on record, approximately 50% of them singletons. The ten largest make up approximately 40% of the sample. The sequenced sample consisted of blood. All receptors derive from a man aged 55 to 70 in good health.

The J gene is TRBJ2-7, the V gene TRBV18, with 10 bases matching TRBD2. V dropped 4 bases and J dropped 5; count of bases not matched to a gene: 2. The CDR3 totals 13 residues. Germline CDR1 is KGHSH and CDR2 is LQKENI. The CDR3 coding sequence is TGTGCCAGCTCACGGGGGACTAGCGACGAGCAGTACTTC. It yields the protein CASSRGTSDEQYF.

This clonotype turned up a few times. The CDR3 nucleotides are TGCGCCAGCAGCCCATGGGATGGGGCCAACGTCCTGACTTTC. Amino acid sequence: CASSPWDGANVLTF. The chain has TRBV5-1 and TRBJ2-6; D not resolved. V lost 4 bases to trimming and J lost 3 bases, with 8 bases between them. The CDR3 loop spans 14 amino acids. Per the germline V gene, CDR1 is SGHRS and CDR2 is YFSETQ.

The gene calls are TRBV29-1 and TRBJ2-5; D is possibly TRBD1 or TRBD2 (5 bases each). This CDR3 contains 13 residues. Trimming removed 6 bases at V and 9 bases at J, with 20 bases between. The V gene's germline CDR1 is SQVTM and CDR2 ANQGSEA. CDR3: CSVSTSGTESQYF. As DNA, the CDR3 is TGCAGCGTGTCCACATCGGGGACGGAGTCCCAGTACTTC. Filled out from reference TRBV29-1 and TRBJ2-5, the complete variable domain reads SAVISQKPSRDICQRGTSLTIQCQVDSQVTMMFWYRQQPGQSLTLIATANQGSEATYESGFVIDKFPISRPNLTFSTLTVSNMSPEDSSIYLCSVSTSGTESQYFGPGTRLLVL.

The genes are TRBV25-1 and TRBJ2-7; TRBD2 matches at 7 bases. The CDR3 spans 14 residues. The germline gives CDR1 MGHDK, CDR2 SYGVNS. The V gene end was trimmed by 3 bases and the J gene end by 6 bases; junction bases not matched to a gene: 8. The CDR3 region has the DNA TGTGCCAGCAGTGAGACTAGCCCTAATTGCGAGCAGTACTTC. As protein: CASSETSPNCEQYF.

The chain employs TRBV3-1 and TRBJ1-6; no firm D call. Germline-derived CDR1 and CDR2 are LGHDT and YNNKEL (reference sequence). V lost 4 bases and J 5 bases, leaving 15 bases between the germline ends. The CDR3 contains 16 residues. In DNA form, the CDR3 reads TGTGCCAGCAGCCGTCTTGCTCGGCCCAATAATTCACCCCTCCACTTT. Its protein is CASSRLARPNNSPLHF.

The chain carries TRBV20-1 and TRBJ1-5; TRBD1 might be the D (5 bases). V lost 0 bases and J lost 5, with 14 bases in between. CDR3 size: 15 residues. Per germline, CDR1 DFQATT and CDR2 SNEGSKA (reference sequence). The CDR3 DNA follows: TGCAGTGCTAGAGATACGGCCCGAGGGGATCAGCCCCAGCATTTT. Translation gives CSARDTARGDQPQHF.

This clonotype was recorded once. This chain connects TRBV5-1 to TRBJ2-5; D call uncertain. Per germline, CDR1 SGHRS and CDR2 YFSETQ. The CDR3 is 12 residues long. Trimming shortened V by 0 bases and J by 9 bases, and 9 bases separated the two germline ends. This chain's CDR3 is CASSLDTQPQYF. CDR3 sequence (DNA): TGCGCCAGCAGCTTGGATACACAGCCCCAGTACTTC.

A single count supports this clonotype. V usage is TRBV12-3 or TRBV12-4 and J usage is TRBJ2-3, with 10 bases matching TRBD2. The CDR3 totals 16 residues. V trimming: 3 bases; J trimming: 4 bases; junction bases outside the gene matches: 7. CDR3 sequence reads: CASSFGAGGNADTQYF. CDR3 in DNA: TGTGCCAGCAGTTTCGGAGCGGGGGGGAACGCAGATACGCAGTATTTT.

V gene TRBV10-3 combines with J gene TRBJ1-1; D might be TRBD1 (5 bases). The CDR3 contains 13 residues. Trimming stripped 6 bases from V and 5 bases from J, with 13 bases between. Germline V gene data show CDR1 as ENHRY and CDR2 as SYGVKD. For the CDR3, the DNA is TGTGCCATCAGACTTTGGGACGGAACTGAAGCTTTCTTT. Translating gives CAIRLWDGTEAFF.

The V call is TRBV6-5, the J call TRBJ1-6, with 8 bases that match TRBD1. The CDR3 has 18 residues. The V gene's germline CDR1 is MNHEY and CDR2 SVGAGI. V shed 4 bases and J 0 bases; nucleotides not matched to a gene: 8. For the CDR3, the DNA is TGTGCCAGCAGTTCGAACAGGGGGGTAAACTCCTATAATTCACCCCTCCACTTT. The encoded protein is CASSSNRGVNSYNSPLHF.